The rows below give T cell receptor beta chains drawn from one sample of a study of blood T cell repertoires in COVID-19. The method was immunoSEQ multiplex PCR; TCRdb's version includes in-frame clones alone and lacks a portion of them. In the table there are about 99,000 clones, 70% to 90% of which are singletons. Sequencing used peripheral blood. Receptor source: a woman aged 55 to 70 in a cohort sampled during active or convalescent COVID-19. CDR3s include the opening cysteine and the closing phenylalanine or tryptophan. A D gene is named only where the DNA matches it firmly. Size is stated for part of the rows, as once, few or many counts, or as a class when the clone is expanded.

>TRBJ2-3|TRBV5-4|TRBD2|-
CASSLAGGMADTQYF
TGTGCCAGCAGCCTAGCGGGGGGAATGGCAGATACGCAGTATTTT
>TRBJ1-3|TRBV10-3|-|-
CAISPTESSGNTIYF
TGTGCCATCAGTCCTACGGAGTCCTCTGGAAACACCATATATTTT
>TRBJ2-1|TRBV6-1|TRBD2|once
CASSEQPGLASYEQFF
TGTGCCAGCAGTGAACAACCGGGACTAGCTTCGTATGAGCAGTTCTTC
>TRBJ1-3|TRBV5-4|-|-
CASSLGGGTGNTIYF
TGTGCCAGCAGCTTGGGGGGAGGGACCGGAAACACCATATATTTT
>TRBJ1-1|TRBV11-2|-|once
CASSLGPAGMNTEAFF
TGTGCCAGCAGCTTGGGGCCAGCTGGAATGAACACTGAAGCTTTCTTT
>TRBJ1-2|TRBV4-1|TRBD1|-
CASSRDTPGQGPLYGYTF
TGCGCCAGCAGCCGAGACACCCCGGGACAGGGGCCGTTATATGGCTACACCTTC
>TRBJ2-5|TRBV5-1|TRBD1|-
CASSKRDRAVGETQYF
TGCGCCAGCAGCAAACGGGACAGGGCTGTAGGGGAGACCCAGTACTTC
>TRBJ2-1|TRBV11-2|TRBD2|-
CASSLGSSGGYTEQFF
TGTGCCAGCAGCTTAGGGTCTAGCGGGGGTTACACTGAGCAGTTCTTC
>TRBJ1-1|TRBV2|TRBD1|-
CASSSLQGTEAFF
TGTGCCAGCAGTTCCCTACAGGGGACTGAAGCTTTCTTT
>TRBJ2-7|TRBV9|TRBD2|-
CASSVAGELAGGFRYEQYF
TGTGCCAGCAGCGTAGCGGGAGAACTAGCGGGAGGCTTTAGGTACGAGCAGTACTTC
>TRBJ1-2|TRBV19|TRBD1|-
CASRLTGTGLYGYTF
TGTGCCAGTAGACTTACCGGGACAGGGCTCTATGGCTACACCTTC
>TRBJ2-5|TRBV5-5|-|-
CASSPPEETQYF
TGTGCCAGCAGCCCCCCCGAAGAGACCCAGTACTTC
>TRBJ1-2|TRBV12-3/TRBV12-4|-|-
CASSLSGEWGYTF
TGTGCCAGCAGTTTATCAGGGGAGTGGGGCTACACCTTC
>TRBJ2-1|TRBV29-1|-|-
CSVDRGLNEQFF
TGCAGCGTTGACAGGGGCCTCAATGAGCAGTTCTTC
>TRBJ2-1|TRBV5-1|TRBD2|-
CASSLASSGRAFLNEQFF
TGCGCCAGCAGCTTGGCGTCTAGCGGGAGGGCCTTTCTTAATGAGCAGTTCTTC
>TRBJ2-7|TRBV5-4|TRBD2|-
CASSRGGQGGSYEQYF
TGTGCCAGCAGCCGGGGGGGCCAAGGGGGGTCCTACGAGCAGTACTTC
>TRBJ1-1|TRBV6-5|-|-
CASGDTEAFF
TGTGCCAGCGGAGACACTGAAGCTTTCTTT
>TRBJ2-2|TRBV2|TRBD1|-
CASSGQGAIGELFF
TGTGCCAGCAGTGGACAGGGCGCTATCGGGGAGCTGTTTTTT
>TRBJ2-5|TRBV5-1|-|once
CASSWEGRTPAGAQYF
TGCGCCAGCAGCTGGGAGGGGCGGACGCCCGCAGGGGCCCAGTACTTC
>TRBJ2-7|TRBV6-5|-|-
CASSYWGPSSYEQYF
TGTGCCAGCAGTTACTGGGGCCCGAGCTCCTACGAGCAGTACTTC
>TRBJ1-1|TRBV21-1|-|-
CASSFRDRATEAFF
TGTGCCAGCAGCTTTAGGGACAGGGCCACTGAAGCTTTCTTT
>TRBJ1-5|TRBV19|TRBD1|-
CASSIQDRSNQPQHF
TGTGCCAGTAGTATCCAGGACAGGAGCAATCAGCCCCAGCATTTT
>TRBJ1-6|TRBV15|-|-
CATSRDHGGPLHF
TGTGCCACCAGCAGAGATCACGGCGGGCCCCTCCACTTT
>TRBJ2-1|TRBV3-1/TRBV3-2|TRBD2|-
CASSYKLAGNSYNEQFF
TGTGCCAGCAGTTACAAACTAGCGGGTAACTCCTACAATGAGCAGTTCTTC
>TRBJ1-4|TRBV5-1|-|-
CASRPGANEKLFF
TGCGCCAGCAGACCGGGGGCTAATGAAAAACTGTTTTTT
>TRBJ1-5|TRBV23-1|-|few
CASSHRQVEWPQHF
TGCGCCAGCAGTCACCGACAGGTCGAGTGGCCCCAGCATTTT
>TRBJ2-7|TRBV25-1|TRBD2|few
CASSRGAYEQYF
TGTGCCAGCTCCCGGGGGGCCTACGAGCAGTACTTC
>TRBJ2-2|TRBV3-1/TRBV3-2|-|-
CASSELGVGELFF
TGTGCCAGCAGCGAACTAGGAGTCGGGGAGCTGTTTTTT
>TRBJ2-6|TRBV7-8|TRBD2|-
CASSPFLAGATGANVLTF
TGTGCCAGCAGCCCGTTCTTAGCGGGAGCTACAGGGGCCAACGTCCTGACTTTC
>TRBJ2-2|TRBV7-6|-|-
CASSWAGDTGELFF
TGTGCCAGCAGCTGGGCAGGGGACACCGGGGAGCTGTTTTTT
>TRBJ1-2|TRBV5-6|-|-
CASSSVTGRAGYTF
TGTGCCAGCAGCAGCGTTACAGGGAGAGCTGGCTACACCTTC
>TRBJ2-2|TRBV5-1|-|-
CASKSENTGELFF
TGCGCCAGCAAGAGCGAGAACACCGGGGAGCTGTTTTTT
>TRBJ1-5|TRBV29-1|-|-
CSYLPTRVNSNQPQHF
TGCAGCTATTTACCTACTCGGGTCAATAGCAATCAGCCCCAGCATTTT
>TRBJ1-1|TRBV14|-|once
CASSFDKNTEAFF
TGTGCCAGCAGCTTTGACAAGAACACTGAAGCTTTCTTT
>TRBJ1-5|TRBV10-3|TRBD1|few
CAISVGQGLYEPQHF
TGTGCCATCAGTGTCGGACAGGGTCTTTACGAGCCCCAGCATTTT
>TRBJ1-1|TRBV19|-|-
CASRWDWANTEAFF
TGTGCCAGTAGGTGGGACTGGGCGAACACTGAAGCTTTCTTT
>TRBJ2-5|TRBV5-1|-|once
CASSPRTVGGRTQYF
TGCGCCAGCAGCCCACGGACAGTCGGTGGGCGGACCCAGTACTTC
>TRBJ1-5|TRBV6-2/TRBV6-3|-|once
CASSSWPNQPQHF
TGTGCCAGCAGTTCTTGGCCCAATCAGCCCCAGCATTTT
>TRBJ2-4|TRBV6-5|TRBD1|-
CATTGGTAKNIQYF
TGTGCCACTACAGGGGGGACAGCCAAAAACATTCAGTACTTC
>TRBJ1-6|TRBV19|TRBD1|-
CASSNSGTGLDSPLHF
TGTGCCAGTAGTAATTCTGGGACAGGGCTCGATTCACCCCTCCACTTT
>TRBJ2-6|TRBV29-1|TRBD1|-
CSVGAGGYGANVLTF
TGCAGCGTGGGGGCAGGGGGCTATGGGGCCAACGTCCTGACTTTC
>TRBJ1-4|TRBV28|TRBD1|few
CASSTGTGVEKLFF
TGTGCCAGCAGTACCGGGACAGGGGTTGAAAAACTGTTTTTT
>TRBJ1-1|TRBV7-8|-|-
CASSFMGGNTEAFF
TGTGCCAGCAGCTTTATGGGGGGGAACACTGAAGCTTTCTTT
>TRBJ1-2|TRBV5-1|-|-
CASAPASGRDYGYTF
TGCGCCAGCGCCCCTGCGTCCGGGAGGGACTATGGCTACACCTTC
>TRBJ2-7|TRBV3-1/TRBV3-2|TRBD2|-
CASSQDPYGLARTYEQYF
TGTGCCAGCAGCCAAGACCCTTACGGACTAGCGCGAACCTACGAGCAGTACTTC
>TRBJ1-1|TRBV15|-|-
CATASGGETEAFF
TGTGCCACCGCCTCGGGGGGAGAAACTGAAGCTTTCTTT
>TRBJ1-5|TRBV3-1/TRBV3-2|-|-
CASSQESRGSNQPQHF
TGTGCCAGCAGCCAAGAATCCCGAGGGTCTAATCAGCCCCAGCATTTT
>TRBJ2-7|TRBV5-1|TRBD2|-
CASSPGLVYEQYF
TGCGCCAGCAGCCCCGGACTAGTCTACGAGCAGTACTTC
>TRBJ2-7|TRBV5-4|-|-
CASSLRDTTSAEQYF
TGTGCCAGCAGCTTGCGGGACACCACCTCGGCCGAGCAGTACTTC
>TRBJ2-7|TRBV11-2|TRBD2|-
CASSFLAGTNYEQYF
TGTGCCAGCAGCTTCTTAGCGGGAACTAACTACGAGCAGTACTTC
>TRBJ2-3|TRBV11-2|TRBD2|-
CASSPLAGVGDTQYF
TGTGCCAGCAGCCCCCTAGCGGGGGTCGGGGATACGCAGTATTTT